This TCR beta chain was observed in a study of CD4 T cells in relation to SARS-CoV-2 and coronaviruses. The repertoire was sequenced with immunoSEQ multiplex PCR; TCRdb's copy has only in-frame clones and lacks some. The repertoire consists of 15,000 to 25,000 clones, with 77% occurring once and the leading ten covering around 25%. The unexposed donors gave CD4+ T cells in about 2010-2019, prior to COVID-19. CD4+ T cells were isolated from the cells after roughly 11 days of culture. Worth noting for this clone: Its antigen is currently unknown.

Sequencing input: CD4+ T cells from PBMCs, cultured in vitro. This receptor was obtained from a human donor in good health.

The DNA of the CDR3 is TGCAGCGCTTCACAGGGCGGTGGTGGAAACACCATATATTTT. Translation gives CSASQGGGGNTIYF. The V call is TRBV29-1, the J call TRBJ1-3; perhaps TRBD1 as D (6 bases). Germline assignment: CDR1 SQVTM and CDR2 ANQGSEA. Trimming stripped 7 bases from V and 3 bases from J, with 16 bases between. The CDR3 loop spans 14 amino acids.